This note documents a single TCR beta chain sequence. It has no known antigen specificity. Per-nucleotide qualities are absent, and no much larger clonotype sits a single base away. This entry belongs to a study of shared clonotypes between healthy human individuals (dated by TCRdb to about 2020). Broadly, across the study: The cohort included a few men and two women between 18 and 49 years of age. For each donor, CD4 naive and CD4 memory were each run on three plates, CD8 naive on two plates, and CD8 memory on one plate. To estimate repertoire size and how much clonotypes are shared between individuals, the study performed deep sequencing of blood TCR repertoires from a handful of healthy adults. To increase sequencing depth and limit assay-specific biases, different laboratories used diverse techniques to prepare libraries and sequence TCR repertoires. Per donor, leukapheresis produced somewhere between about 0.8 and 9.5 billion PBMCs. Overall study results and their limits: Rarefaction of sorted-subset datasets indicated incomplete sequencing despite the large sequencing depth. Larger estimated clonotype richness was generally found for naive subsets than for memory subsets. About 4.5% of naive CD4, 3% to 4% of naive CD8, around 2.3% of memory CD4, and about 0.4% of memory CD8 clonotypes were shared across several donors. Pairwise subsampling led to the expectation that sequencing depth would affect the degree of clonotype sharing among donors. Sampling was restricted to blood, and TCR repertoires in tissues likely differ from the TCR repertoires found in blood. The small number of donors limited the genetic and exposure-history diversity represented. Clonotypes shared by all four sorted-subset donors showed higher generation probabilities than non-shared clonotypes.

CD8 naive samples were obtained by positive selection for CCR7 among CD45RO-negative cells, yielding a CD45RA+CCR7+ population from which TemRA cells were excluded. Healthy HIV-negative adults with no recently reported acute infections or vaccinations were included as donors. All donors were Caucasian adults living in Nashville, Tennessee, USA. Blood was collected by leukapheresis, and PBMCs were isolated by Ficoll-Histopaque density gradient centrifugation and then cryopreserved in liquid nitrogen vapor phase. Purity and quantity of every magnetically sorted T cell population were checked by analytical flow cytometry. Genomic DNA was isolated from each sorted fraction and quantified by UV absorbance on a Nanodrop 2000c. From the cysteine up to the phenylalanine, the CDR3 has a length of 12 residues. Only the CDR3 DNA is retained, 36 bases long and in frame from the first base. Based on the germline V gene (reference sequence), the CDR1 and CDR2 sequences are SEHNR and FQNEAQ. Deletion took 7 bases off V and 4 bases off J, with a span of 11 bases between the germline ends.

Using the deep immunoSEQ assay, TCR CDR3 regions were amplified from genomic DNA by multiplex PCR. For each cell subset, the extracted genomic DNA was distributed evenly across all wells of several immunoSEQ 96-well plates, and each plate served as one replicate. For sorted subsets, roughly 200 ng genomic DNA, equal to about 30,000 T cell genomes, was loaded into each replicate PCR. Purified libraries were quantified with a Qubit 3.0 fluorometer, sized on a Bioanalyzer 2100, and re-quantified with the KAPA Library Quantification kit. Every immunoSEQ 96-well plate was sequenced on a separate single-read 150-cycle Illumina NextSeq 550 flow cell. Per the authors' processing: Because the immunoSEQ output held only junctional sequences and lacked quality scores, the filtering could not match the filtering applied to full-length reads. Sequences were annotated with PyIR, a Python wrapper for IgBLAST v1.9, using IMGT germline references to assign V/J genes and CDR3. Any read was removed if the V/J assignment was weak (E-value above 1e-6), the CDR3 was missing, or the read contained stop codons, out-of-frame junctions, or ambiguous translated residues. V3J clonotypes were defined as sequences sharing the same inferred V gene, J gene, and CDR3 amino acid sequence. Percentage overlap between repertoires was computed as shared unique clonotypes divided by the size of the smaller repertoire. Three approaches were used to assess repertoire richness: RTK rarefaction, the Chao1 estimator, and Recon v2.1 estimates of unobserved clonotypes. Generation probabilities for all TCRbeta clonotypes obtained by the gDNA method from a handful of donors were computed using OLGA. This immuneACCESS table, as held by TCRdb, lists in-frame sequences with V and J called but not all clones. Of the missing ones, under half trace to an unresolved V gene in checked studies; the others have no known cause. V, J and clone size are taken as reported in that table, and D and trimming were inferred from the DNA itself. The sample profile shows nearly 2 million clones; roughly 95% of them were found once. Of the sample, 0.95% to 1.5% is held by the ten largest clones.

This receptor chain uses TRBV7-9 and TRBJ2-7; the D gene remains uncertain. This TCR derives from a young man in good health. The sequenced material came from naive CD8+ T cells sorted from blood. Per the publication, the cell subset or site label means: CD45RA+CCR7+. The CDR3 protein sequence reads: CASTVGHYEQYF. The sequenced DNA: TGTGCCAGCACCGTAGGGCATTACGAGCAGTACTTC. The entire variable domain, with the stretches around the CDR3 drawn from the reference TRBV7-9 and TRBJ2-7 proteins, is DTGVSQNPRHKITKRGQNVTFRCDPISEHNRLYWYRQTLGQGPEFLTYFQNEAQLEKSRLLSDRFSAERPKGSFSTLEIQRTEQGDSAMYLCASTVGHYEQYFGPGTRLTVT.